This TCR beta chain was obtained from a study of memory CD4+ T cells and cytomegalovirus serostatus. This CDR3 is built from 15 residues. Germline V gene sequence: CDR1 MNHNS, CDR2 SASEGT. J was trimmed by 6 bases and V by 2 bases; bases with no gene match: 6. The sort gate was single viable CD3+CD4+CD8-CD45RO+ cells for memory CD4+ T cells. In the original processing: After removing out-of-frame reads, 2 million to 2.5 million distinct TCRbeta sequences remained. TCRdb keeps only in-frame clones here, not all; method: immunoSEQ multiplex PCR. V, J and clone size were drawn from that table, and D and trimming were deduced from the DNA. The sample lists 50,000 to 65,000 clones; 60% to 80% were seen once.

The specimen was memory CD4+ T cells from blood. The clonotype originates from an adult in good health and CMV-seronegative. The rearrangement links TRBV6-1 to TRBJ1-1; the match to TRBD1 covers 10 bases. The CDR3 region has the DNA TGTGCCAGCAGTGAATTCGACAGGGGGCCCTCTGAAGCTTTCTTT. It specifies CASSEFDRGPSEAFF.